A selection of T cell receptor beta chains follows, all from one sample in a study of OX40 agonist ivuxolimab in advanced cancers. The protocol was immunoSEQ multiplex PCR, while the TCRdb copy is restricted to in-frame clones and leaves out a portion. This sample carries 70,000 or so clones, over 80% of them seen once, and the ten largest clones take less than 6.5%. This specimen consisted of CD4+ or CD8+ T cells sorted from blood, obtained in a trial of the OX40 agonist ivuxolimab. These receptors were obtained from an adult with an advanced solid tumor such as melanoma, head and neck, liver or kidney cancer. Each CDR3 is given with its conserved first and last residue. D genes are given only for firm matches. The size field is filled for only some rows; it gives once, few, many or a size class.

TRBD1	TRBV30	TRBJ1-3	.	TGTGCCTGGAGTGTCCCCCCGGACAGGGGGCGCCGGGACACCATATATTTT	CAWSVPPDRGRRDTIYF
.	TRBV6-6	TRBJ2-7	.	TGTGCCAGCAGACCCCGACAGGATCGCTACGAGCAGTACTTC	CASRPRQDRYEQYF
.	TRBV5-5	TRBJ2-5	.	TGTGCCAGCAGCCACGGGGAGACCCAGTACTTC	CASSHGETQYF
.	TRBV7-9	TRBJ1-3	.	TGTGCCAGCAGCTTATTAAACACCATATATTTT	CASSLLNTIYF
.	TRBV11-2	TRBJ1-5	.	TGTGCCAGCAGCTTAGATGGGGGGTTCGGCAATCAGCCCCAGCATTTT	CASSLDGGFGNQPQHF
.	TRBV7-9	TRBJ2-3	.	TGTGCCAGCAGCCTAGTCCGCACAGATACGCAGTATTTT	CASSLVRTDTQYF
.	TRBV5-1	TRBJ2-3	.	TGCGCCAGCAGCTTGGTTGGCGGGGGCCGGGATACGCAGTATTTT	CASSLVGGGRDTQYF
.	TRBV28	TRBJ2-7	once	TGTGCCAGCACAAGCGCGGTAGCATCGATAAACGAGCAGTACTTC	CASTSAVASINEQYF
.	TRBV9	TRBJ2-2	.	TGTGCCAGCAGCGCCACCTTCGGAACCGGGGAGCTGTTTTTT	CASSATFGTGELFF
TRBD1	TRBV7-2	TRBJ1-2	.	TGTGCCAGCAGCCCAAGACAGGGGGGCGGCTACACCTTC	CASSPRQGGGYTF
TRBD2	TRBV6-1	TRBJ2-5	.	TGTGCCAGCAGCACGACTAGCGGGAGAGGGGAGACCCAGTACTTC	CASSTTSGRGETQYF
.	TRBV2	TRBJ1-5	.	TGTGCCAGCAGTGAATATGTAGGGACTCAGCCCCAGCATTTT	CASSEYVGTQPQHF
.	TRBV2	TRBJ1-3	.	TGTGCCGTAGGGGACTGGAACCAGAACACCATATATTTT	CAVGDWNQNTIYF
TRBD1	TRBV2	TRBJ1-4	.	TGTGCCAGCAGTGACGTCTGGGGACAGAATAATGAAAAACTGTTTTTT	CASSDVWGQNNEKLFF
TRBD1	TRBV19	TRBJ2-2	.	TGTGCCAGTAGAAGCGGACAGGGGCCTTTTTTGGAGCTGTTTTTT	CASRSGQGPFLELFF
.	TRBV18	TRBJ2-1	.	TGTGCCAGCTCACCACCCGGTGGGAGCCCTAATGAGCAGTTCTTC	CASSPPGGSPNEQFF
TRBD2	TRBV28	TRBJ2-1	.	TGTGCCAGCAGTCCGGGAGGCGCGGAGAATGAGCAGTTCTTC	CASSPGGAENEQFF
.	TRBV9	TRBJ1-6	few	TGTGCCAGCAGCCCACAGTGGGTGATTGGTAGTTCACCCCTCCACTTT	CASSPQWVIGSSPLHF
.	TRBV6-1	TRBJ2-3	.	TGTGCCAGCGAGAGTCGGGCAGATACGCAGTATTTT	CASESRADTQYF
.	TRBV6-5	TRBJ2-5	once	TGTGCCAGCAACCCCCCAGCCGGCAACCAAGAGACCCAGTACTTC	CASNPPAGNQETQYF
TRBD1	TRBV27	TRBJ1-3	.	TGTGCCAGCAGGGAAGGGGGCGCGTATGGAAACACCATATATTTT	CASREGGAYGNTIYF
.	TRBV2	TRBJ2-3	.	TGTGCCAGCAACCCCGGGACCTCCGCTCCGGATACGCAGTATTTT	CASNPGTSAPDTQYF
.	TRBV6-1	TRBJ1-6	.	TGTGCCAGCAGTAGGGACGGGTATAATTCACCCCTCCACTTT	CASSRDGYNSPLHF
.	TRBV28	TRBJ1-2	few	TGTGCCAGCAGCCGCGAACGGGCGGGCGGCTACACCTTC	CASSRERAGGYTF
.	TRBV28	TRBJ1-6	few	TGTGCCAGCACCTTGGACCCTGGAGTTTTCTCACCCCTCCACTTT	CASTLDPGVFSPLHF
TRBD1	TRBV7-9	TRBJ1-1	.	TGTGCCAGCAGCCAGGACAGGGAGGAGGTGCGGGCTTTCTTT	CASSQDREEVRAFF
TRBD1	TRBV9	TRBJ2-1	.	TGTGCCAGCAGCGTAGCTACCGGGACAGCCTACAATGAGCAGTTCTTC	CASSVATGTAYNEQFF
TRBD1	TRBV7-9	TRBJ2-7	.	TGTGCCAGCAGCACCCAACAGGGGGCGCGGTGGTTTGGTTCCTACGAGCAGTACTTC	CASSTQQGARWFGSYEQYF
TRBD1	TRBV10-3	TRBJ1-3	.	TGTGCCATCAGTGGACAGGGGGCGCGAGGAAACACCATATATTTT	CAISGQGARGNTIYF
.	TRBV19	TRBJ1-5	few	TGTGCCAGTAGTGGGATCGGTCAGCCCCAGCATTTT	CASSGIGQPQHF
.	TRBV11-1	TRBJ2-3	.	TGTGCCAGCAGCTTAGGGCCCCGCGGGCCCGCAGATACGCAGTATTTT	CASSLGPRGPADTQYF
TRBD1	TRBV15	TRBJ2-7	.	TGTGCCACCAGCAGGGAACCGGGACAGTTCTACGAGCAGTACTTC	CATSREPGQFYEQYF
TRBD2	TRBV5-4	TRBJ2-1	.	TGTGCCAGCAGTCACGGACTAGCGGCTTACAATGAGCAGTTCTTC	CASSHGLAAYNEQFF
.	TRBV5-1	TRBJ2-5	.	TGCGCCAGCAGCTTATCCCCCGGCCTTTGGGAGACCCAGTACTTC	CASSLSPGLWETQYF
.	TRBV29-1	TRBJ2-7	.	TGCAGCGCGCAACTAGCCTACGAGCAGTACTTC	CSAQLAYEQYF
TRBD2	TRBV7-8	TRBJ2-5	once	TGTGCCAGCAGCTTCCACCACGCGGACTGGACAGCGGGAGCAGATGAGACCCAGTACTTC	CASSFHHADWTAGADETQYF
.	TRBV5-1	TRBJ1-1	few	TGCGCCAGCCGAAATAGTGGACGGTTGAACACTGAAGCTTTCTTT	CASRNSGRLNTEAFF
.	TRBV11-2	TRBJ1-2	.	TGTGCCAGCAGCCTCTCGGGCAGGAGCTATGGCTACACCTTC	CASSLSGRSYGYTF
.	TRBV7-9	TRBJ1-1	.	TGTGCCGTCCCCCCCCTCCCAGGGGATATCACTGAAGCTTTCTTT	CAVPPLPGDITEAFF
.	TRBV4-2	TRBJ1-3	.	TGTGCCAGCAGCGTAGGGGGGAGCGGCTCTGGAAACACCATATATTTT	CASSVGGSGSGNTIYF